This TCR beta chain was retrieved from a study of shared clonotypes between healthy human individuals. General study points: Estimated clonotype richness was generally higher in naive than memory subsets. Large depth notwithstanding, sorted-subset sequencing proved incomplete by rarefaction.

As for this clone: No antigen is known for it.

Each donor was a Caucasian adult residing in Nashville, Tennessee. Authors' methods: For the immunoSEQ data, sequences were junction-only without quality scores, so filtering differed. The table came from immunoSEQ multiplex PCR; TCRdb's copy has only in-frame clones and leaves some out. V, J and clone size are those of that table, while D and trimming were read from the DNA. The data contain some 1,100,000 clones, 70% to 80% of them singletons. Germline V gene sequence: CDR1 MDHEN, CDR2 SYDVKM. With 8 bases clipped from V and 0 bases from J, the junction kept 3 bases outside the gene matches. This CDR3 is built from 16 residues.

The chain is built from TRBV28 and TRBJ2-1; 14 bases agree with TRBD2. This TCR came from a young man in good health. Some clones in this sample may be carry-over from other donors' samples. The specimen was memory CD4+ T cells from PBMCs. Subset in this sample: CD45RA-negative fraction. As DNA, the CDR3 is TGTGCCAGCCTTGGGACTAGCGGGAGCTCCTACAATGAGCAGTTCTTC. As protein: CASLGTSGSSYNEQFF.